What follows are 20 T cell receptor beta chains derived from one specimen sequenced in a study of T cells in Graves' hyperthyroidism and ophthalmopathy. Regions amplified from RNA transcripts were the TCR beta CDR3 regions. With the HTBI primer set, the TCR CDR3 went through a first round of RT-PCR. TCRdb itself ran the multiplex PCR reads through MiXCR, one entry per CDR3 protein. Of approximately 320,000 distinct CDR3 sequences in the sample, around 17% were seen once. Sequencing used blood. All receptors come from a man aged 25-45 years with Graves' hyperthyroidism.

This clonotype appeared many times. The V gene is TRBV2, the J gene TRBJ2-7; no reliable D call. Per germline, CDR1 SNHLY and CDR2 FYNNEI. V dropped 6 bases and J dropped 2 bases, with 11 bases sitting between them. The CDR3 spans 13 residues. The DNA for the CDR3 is TGTGCCAGCAGAGGGCCAGAACCCTACGAGCAGTACTTC. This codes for CASRGPEPYEQYF. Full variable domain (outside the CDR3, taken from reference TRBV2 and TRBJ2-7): EPEVTQTPSHQVTQMGQEVILRCVPISNHLYFYWYRQILGQKVEFLVSFYNNEISEKSEIFDDQFSVERPDGSNFTLKIRSTKLEDSAMYFCASRGPEPYEQYFGPGTRLTVT.

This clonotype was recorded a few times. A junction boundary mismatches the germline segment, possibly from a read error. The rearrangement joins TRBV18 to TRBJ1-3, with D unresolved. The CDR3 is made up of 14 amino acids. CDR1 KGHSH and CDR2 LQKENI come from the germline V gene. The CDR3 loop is CAISGGGSGNTIYF. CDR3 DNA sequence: TGTGCCATCTCAGGCGGAGGATCTGGAAACACCATATATTTT.

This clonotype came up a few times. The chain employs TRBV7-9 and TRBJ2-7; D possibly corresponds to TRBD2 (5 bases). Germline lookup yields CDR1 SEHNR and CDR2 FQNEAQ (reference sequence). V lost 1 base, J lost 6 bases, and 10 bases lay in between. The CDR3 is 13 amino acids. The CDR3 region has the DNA TGTGCCAGCAGCTTAGGGATCGGGGTCGAGCAGTACTTC. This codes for CASSLGIGVEQYF.

DNA for the CDR3: TGTGCCACCAGCTCCCCAGCGGTCGCGGGGGGCACCGGGGAGCTGTTTTTT. Translating it yields CATSSPAVAGGTGELFF. This sequence joins TRBV15 and TRBJ2-2, with 8 bases fitting TRBD2. The CDR3 consists of 17 residues. The ends lost 5 bases at V and 4 bases at J; junction bases unmatched: 12. CDR1 and CDR2 from the germline V gene are LNHNV and YYDKDF (reference sequence).

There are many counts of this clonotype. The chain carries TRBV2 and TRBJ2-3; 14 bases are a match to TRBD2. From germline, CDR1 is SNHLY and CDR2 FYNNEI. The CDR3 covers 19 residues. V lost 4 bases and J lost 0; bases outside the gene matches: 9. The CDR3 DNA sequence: TGTGCCAGCAGTGTTTCACCGGGACTAGCGGGAGCTAGCACAGATACGCAGTATTTT. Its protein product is CASSVSPGLAGASTDTQYF.

Here the CDR3 DNA reads TGTGCCAGCAGTCCCGTATCTACCTACGAGCAGTACTTC. Translated: CASSPVSTYEQYF. The genes are TRBV12-3 or TRBV12-4 and TRBJ2-7, with D unclear. V was cut by 5 bases and J by 2 bases, with 10 bases left in between. This CDR3 comprises 13 residues.

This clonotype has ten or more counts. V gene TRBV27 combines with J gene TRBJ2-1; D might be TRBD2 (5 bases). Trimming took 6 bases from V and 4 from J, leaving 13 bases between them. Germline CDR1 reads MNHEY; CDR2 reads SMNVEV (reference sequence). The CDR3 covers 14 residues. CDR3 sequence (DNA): TGTGCCAGCAGCGCCGACGGAGGTTACAATGAGCAGTTCTTC. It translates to CASSADGGYNEQFF.

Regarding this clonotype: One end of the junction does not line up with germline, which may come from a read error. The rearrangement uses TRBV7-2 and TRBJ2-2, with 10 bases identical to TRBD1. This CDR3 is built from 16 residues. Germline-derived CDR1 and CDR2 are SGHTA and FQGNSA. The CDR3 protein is CASRPRQGANTGELFF. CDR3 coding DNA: TGTGCCAGCAGACCTAGACAGGGGGCGAATACCGGGGAGCTGTTTTTT. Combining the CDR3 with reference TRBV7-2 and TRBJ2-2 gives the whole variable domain GAGVSQSPSNKVTEKGKDVELRCDPISGHTALYWYRQSLGQGLEFLIYFQGNSAPDKSGLPSDRFSAERTGGSVSTLTIQRTQQEDSAVYLCASRPRQGANTGELFFGEGSRLTVL.

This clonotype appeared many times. The CDR3 here is CASSQGGYEKLFF. The CDR3 bases are TGTGCCAGCAGCCAAGGGGGCTATGAAAAACTGTTTTTT. The V gene is TRBV3-1, the J gene TRBJ1-4; D perhaps matches TRBD1 (5 bases). Germline V gives CDR1 LGHDT, CDR2 YNNKEL (reference sequence). The length of the CDR3 is 13 residues. V was trimmed by 1 base and J by 6 bases, leaving 6 bases between them.

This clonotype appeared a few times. CDR3 protein: CASSWDRGDEKLFF. The DNA for the CDR3 is TGTGCCAGCAGTTGGGACAGGGGAGATGAAAAACTGTTTTTT. The chain employs TRBV2 and TRBJ1-4; TRBD1 agrees at 10 bases. The V and J ends lost 5 bases and 6 bases, in that order; junction bases with no gene match: 3. The CDR3 is 14 amino acids. Germline values: CDR1 SNHLY, CDR2 FYNNEI.

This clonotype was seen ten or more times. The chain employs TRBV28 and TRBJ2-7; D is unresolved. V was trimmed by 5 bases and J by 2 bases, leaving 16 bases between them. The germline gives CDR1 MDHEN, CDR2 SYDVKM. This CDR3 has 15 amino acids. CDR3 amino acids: CASSPGDGVPYEQYF. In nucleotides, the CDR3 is TGTGCCAGCAGTCCAGGAGATGGGGTCCCCTACGAGCAGTACTTC.

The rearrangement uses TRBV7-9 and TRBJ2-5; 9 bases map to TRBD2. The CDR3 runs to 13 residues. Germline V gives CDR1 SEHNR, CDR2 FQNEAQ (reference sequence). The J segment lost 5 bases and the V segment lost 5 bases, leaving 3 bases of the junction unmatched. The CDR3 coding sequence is TGTGCCAGCAGCACAGCGGGGGGCGAGACCCAGTACTTC. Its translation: CASSTAGGETQYF.

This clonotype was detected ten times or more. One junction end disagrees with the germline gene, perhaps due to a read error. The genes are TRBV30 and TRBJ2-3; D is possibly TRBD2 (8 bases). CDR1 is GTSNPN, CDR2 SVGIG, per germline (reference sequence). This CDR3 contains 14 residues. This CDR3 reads CAFATDSGTETQYF. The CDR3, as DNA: TGTGCCTTTGCGACAGATAGCGGGACAGAGACGCAGTATTTT.

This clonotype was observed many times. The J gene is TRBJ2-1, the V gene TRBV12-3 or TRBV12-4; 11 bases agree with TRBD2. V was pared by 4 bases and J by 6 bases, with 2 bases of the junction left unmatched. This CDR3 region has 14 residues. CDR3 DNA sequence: TGTGCCAGCAGTTCCGGACTAGCGGGCAATGAGCAGTTCTTC. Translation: CASSSGLAGNEQFF.

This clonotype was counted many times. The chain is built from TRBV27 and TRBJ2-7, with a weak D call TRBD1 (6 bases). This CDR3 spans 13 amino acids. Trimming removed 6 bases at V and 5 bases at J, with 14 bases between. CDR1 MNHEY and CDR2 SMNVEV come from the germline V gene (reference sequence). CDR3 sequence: CASSLDQGHEQYF. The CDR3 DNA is TGTGCCAGCAGCTTGGACCAGGGGCACGAGCAGTACTTC.

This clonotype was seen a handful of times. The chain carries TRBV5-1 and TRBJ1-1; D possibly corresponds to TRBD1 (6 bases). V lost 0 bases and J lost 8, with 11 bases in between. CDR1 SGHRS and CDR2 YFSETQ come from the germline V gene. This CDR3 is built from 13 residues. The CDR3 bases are TGCGCCAGCAGCTTGGTGGGTACAGGGGAAGCTTTCTTT. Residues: CASSLVGTGEAFF.

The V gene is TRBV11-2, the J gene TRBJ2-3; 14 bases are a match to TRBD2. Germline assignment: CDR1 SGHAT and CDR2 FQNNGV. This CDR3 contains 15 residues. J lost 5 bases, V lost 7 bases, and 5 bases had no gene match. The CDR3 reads CASNPGTSGRDTQYF. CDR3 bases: TGTGCCAGCAACCCCGGGACTAGCGGGAGAGATACGCAGTATTTT.

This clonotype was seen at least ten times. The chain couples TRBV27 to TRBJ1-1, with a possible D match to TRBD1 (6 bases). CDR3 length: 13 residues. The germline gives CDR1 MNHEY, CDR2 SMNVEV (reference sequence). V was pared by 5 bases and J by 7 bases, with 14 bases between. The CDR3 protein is CASSLGGLGEAFF. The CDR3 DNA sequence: TGTGCCAGCAGTCTAGGGGGGTTGGGTGAAGCTTTCTTT.

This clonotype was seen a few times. CDR3 amino acids: CATSQTSGSQELFF. In DNA, the CDR3 is TGTGCCACCAGCCAGACTAGCGGGAGTCAGGAGCTGTTTTTT. The chain couples TRBV15 to TRBJ2-2; 12 bases align to TRBD2. With V trimmed by 5 bases and J by 10 bases, 5 bases remained unmatched. Germline V gene sequence: CDR1 LNHNV, CDR2 YYDKDF (reference sequence). The CDR3 runs to 14 residues.

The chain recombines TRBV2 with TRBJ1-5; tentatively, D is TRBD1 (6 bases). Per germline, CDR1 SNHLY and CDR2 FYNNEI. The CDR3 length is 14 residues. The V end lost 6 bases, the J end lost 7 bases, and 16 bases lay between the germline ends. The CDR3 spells CASRWRGALQPQHF. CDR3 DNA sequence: TGTGCCAGCAGGTGGCGGGGGGCTTTGCAGCCCCAGCATTTT.